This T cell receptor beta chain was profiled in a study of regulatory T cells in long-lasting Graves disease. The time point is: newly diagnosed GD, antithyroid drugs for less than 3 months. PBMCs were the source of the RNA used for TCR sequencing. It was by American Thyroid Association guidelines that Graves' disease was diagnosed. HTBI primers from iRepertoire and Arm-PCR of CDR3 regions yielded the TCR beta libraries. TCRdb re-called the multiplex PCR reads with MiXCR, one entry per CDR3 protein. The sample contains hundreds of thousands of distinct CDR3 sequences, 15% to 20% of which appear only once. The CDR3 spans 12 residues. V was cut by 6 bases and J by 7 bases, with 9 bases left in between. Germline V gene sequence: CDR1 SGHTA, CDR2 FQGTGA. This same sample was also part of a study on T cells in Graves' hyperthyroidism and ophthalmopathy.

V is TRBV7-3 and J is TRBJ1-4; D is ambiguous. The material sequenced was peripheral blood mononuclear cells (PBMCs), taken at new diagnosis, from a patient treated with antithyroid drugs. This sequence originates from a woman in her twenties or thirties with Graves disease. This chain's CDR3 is CASSYDTEKLFF. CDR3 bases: TGTGCCAGCAGTTACGACACTGAAAAACTGTTTTTT.